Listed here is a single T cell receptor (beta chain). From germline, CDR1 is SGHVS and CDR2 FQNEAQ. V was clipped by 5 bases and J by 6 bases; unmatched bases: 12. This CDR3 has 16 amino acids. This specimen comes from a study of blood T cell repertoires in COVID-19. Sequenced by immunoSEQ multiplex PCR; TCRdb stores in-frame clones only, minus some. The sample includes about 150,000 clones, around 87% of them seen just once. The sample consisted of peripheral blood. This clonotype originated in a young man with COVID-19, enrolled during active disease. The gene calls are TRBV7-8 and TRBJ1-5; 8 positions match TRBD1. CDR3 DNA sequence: TGTGCCAGCAGCCCCCAGGGGGCGCGAGTTATTCAGCCCCAGCATTTT. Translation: CASSPQGARVIQPQHF.